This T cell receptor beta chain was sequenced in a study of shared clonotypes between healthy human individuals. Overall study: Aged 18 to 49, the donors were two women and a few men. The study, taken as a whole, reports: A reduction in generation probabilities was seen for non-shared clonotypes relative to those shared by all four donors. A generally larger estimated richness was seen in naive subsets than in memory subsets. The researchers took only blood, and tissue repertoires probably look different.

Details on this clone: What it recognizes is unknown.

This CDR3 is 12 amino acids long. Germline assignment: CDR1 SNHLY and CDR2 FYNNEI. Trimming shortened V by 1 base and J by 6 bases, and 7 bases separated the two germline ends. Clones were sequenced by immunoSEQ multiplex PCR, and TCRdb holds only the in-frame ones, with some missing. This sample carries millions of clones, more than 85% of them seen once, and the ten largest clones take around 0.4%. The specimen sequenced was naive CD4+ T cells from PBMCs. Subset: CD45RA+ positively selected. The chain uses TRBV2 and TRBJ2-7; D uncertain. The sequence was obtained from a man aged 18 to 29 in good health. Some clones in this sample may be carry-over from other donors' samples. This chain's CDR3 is CASSEGFAEQYF. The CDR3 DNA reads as TGTGCCAGCAGTGAAGGGTTCGCCGAGCAGTACTTC.